Following are 21 T cell receptor beta chains from one sample sequenced in a study of cytomegalovirus exposure and HLA in healthy donors (dated by TCRdb to about 2017). Library prep was done by the immunoSEQ multiplex PCR assay. For the multiplex PCR, a mixture combining 60 forward primers for TCR Vbeta segments and 13 reverse primers for TCR Jbeta segments was used. TCRdb's version of the immuneACCESS table is confined to in-frame rearrangements and falls short of the full clone set. An unresolved V gene accounts for under half of the shortfall where checked; the remainder is of unknown origin. The sample table shows some 160,000 clones, and approximately 80% are seen once. The ten top clones hold approximately 1.8% of the sample. The sequencing sample was made of PBMCs. The receptors were gathered from a woman in her twenties or thirties in good health and CMV-seronegative.

The V gene is TRBV11-2, the J gene TRBJ2-7; D is unresolved. V dropped 1 base and J dropped 3 bases, with 10 bases sitting between them. CDR3 size: 14 residues. Germline V CDR1 and CDR2: SGHAT, FQNNGV. CDR3 loop: CASSLVAAFYEQYF. The CDR3 DNA reads TGTGCCAGCAGCTTAGTTGCGGCCTTCTACGAGCAGTACTTC.

The V call is TRBV11-3, the J call TRBJ2-7, with 9 bases identical to TRBD1. Germline V gene sequence: CDR1 SGHNT, CDR2 YENEEA. The CDR3 loop spans 16 amino acids. The trim removed 0 bases at V and 6 bases at J, leaving 9 bases unmatched. The CDR3 nucleotides are TGTGCCAGCAGCTTAGAAGGAGAACAGGGGGCGTTCGAGCAGTACTTC. The encoded protein is CASSLEGEQGAFEQYF.

This rearrangement joins TRBV10-3 to TRBJ2-7; possible D gene TRBD1, 6 bases. The germline CDR1 and CDR2 sequences are ENHRY and SYGVKD. Trimming took 4 bases from V and 2 from J, leaving 12 bases between them. This CDR3 comprises 14 residues. The CDR3 spells CAISGGQGPYEQYF. CDR3 nucleotide sequence: TGTGCCATCAGTGGGGGTCAGGGGCCCTACGAGCAGTACTTC.

The chain couples TRBV5-1 to TRBJ1-1, with 7 bases matching TRBD1. The germline gives CDR1 SGHRS, CDR2 YFSETQ. Trimming took 5 bases from V and 3 from J; bases not matched to a gene: 7. This CDR3 comprises 14 residues. CDR3 in amino acids: CASSKDRVDTEAFF. In nucleotides, the CDR3 is TGCGCCAGCAGTAAAGACAGGGTAGACACTGAAGCTTTCTTT.

The chain uses TRBV6-4 and TRBJ2-2; 7 bases line up with TRBD1. Germline V gene data show CDR1 as MRHNA and CDR2 as SNTAGT. The CDR3 contains 14 residues. After removal of 3 bases from V and 16 bases from J, the junction contained 14 bases not matched to a gene. The CDR3 coding sequence is TGTGCCAGCAGTGAAGGCAATCCCGACAGGGCGAAGTTTTTT. Protein product: CASSEGNPDRAKFF.

This clone showed up just a few times. The gene calls are TRBV4-2 and TRBJ1-1; D is undetermined. The CDR3 has 15 residues. Trimming took 1 base from V and 4 from J, leaving 13 bases between them. CDR1 LGHNA and CDR2 YNFKEQ come from the germline V gene. CDR3 sequence: CASSQVSSSGTEAFF. CDR3 nucleotides: TGTGCCAGCAGCCAAGTATCCAGCTCAGGCACTGAAGCTTTCTTT.

CDR3 residues: CASSEGVGRGYYNEQFF. The CDR3 coding sequence is TGTGCCAGCAGTGAAGGGGTGGGGCGGGGGTACTACAATGAGCAGTTCTTC. V gene TRBV2 combines with J gene TRBJ2-1; 7 bases align to TRBD2. Germline CDR1 reads SNHLY; CDR2 reads FYNNEI. The junction had 9 bases not matched to a gene; V was cut back by 1 base and J by 3 bases. This CDR3 has 17 amino acids.

This chain joins TRBV7-9 and TRBJ1-2; no firm D call. The CDR3 totals 14 residues. The V end was cut by 5 bases, the J end by 0 bases, with 10 bases between. Germline lookup yields CDR1 SEHNR and CDR2 FQNEAQ (reference sequence). The CDR3 loop is CASSLTAPNYGYTF. As DNA, the CDR3 is TGTGCCAGCAGCCTTACAGCCCCTAACTATGGCTACACCTTC.

J is TRBJ1-2 and V is TRBV28; 7 bases are a match to TRBD1. The germline CDR1 and CDR2 sequences are MDHEN and SYDVKM. The CDR3 is 16 residues long. Unmatched junction bases numbered 13, after V lost 5 bases and J lost 4 bases. CDR3: CASSIQGSDPLYGYTF. The CDR3 nucleotides are TGTGCCAGCAGTATACAGGGGTCAGACCCCCTCTATGGCTACACCTTC.

The chain has TRBV11-2 and TRBJ2-7; 8 bases are shared with TRBD2. Unmatched junction bases numbered 7, after V lost 4 bases and J lost 2 bases. CDR3 length: 15 amino acids. Germline V gene lookup returns CDR1 SGHAT and CDR2 FQNNGV. The CDR3 sequence is CASSSLAGTTYEQYF. In DNA, the CDR3 is TGTGCCAGCAGCTCCTTAGCGGGAACCACCTACGAGCAGTACTTC.

The V gene is TRBV28, the J gene TRBJ2-4, with D possibly matching TRBD1 (6 bases). This CDR3 contains 18 residues. Germline lookup yields CDR1 MDHEN and CDR2 SYDVKM. V shed 3 bases and J shed 0 bases, with 18 bases lying between them. The CDR3: CASSFFRPTGPAKNIQYF. The CDR3 DNA is TGTGCCAGCAGTTTCTTCCGGCCCACAGGGCCAGCCAAAAACATTCAGTACTTC.

The V call is TRBV7-9, the J call TRBJ2-1, with 12 bases that match TRBD2. V trimming: 5 bases; J trimming: 0 bases; junction bases outside the gene matches: 2. The CDR3 covers 16 residues. Germline assignment: CDR1 SEHNR and CDR2 FQNEAQ (reference sequence). The CDR3 sequence: CASSPLAGGSYNEQFF. Written as DNA, the CDR3 is TGTGCCAGCAGCCCACTAGCGGGAGGCTCCTACAATGAGCAGTTCTTC.

The chain combines TRBV6-5 with TRBJ1-1; D not certain. The germline V gene has CDR1 MNHEY and CDR2 SVGAGI. The CDR3 covers 15 residues. The V end lost 0 bases, the J end lost 3 bases, and 11 bases lay between the germline ends. In nucleotides, the CDR3 is TGTGCCAGCAGTTACTCGAGAAGTTCGGACACTGAAGCTTTCTTT. Protein: CASSYSRSSDTEAFF.

This chain connects TRBV14 to TRBJ2-1; possible D gene TRBD2, 6 bases. The ends were cut back, 5 bases at V and 6 bases at J, with 17 bases in the middle. This CDR3 has 15 residues. In germline, CDR1 is SGHDN, CDR2 FVKESK. The CDR3 is CASSGAGTLFNEQFF. The DNA of the CDR3 is TGTGCCAGCAGCGGAGCCGGGACTCTTTTCAATGAGCAGTTCTTC.

This clone was counted once. The DNA of the CDR3 is TGTGCCAGTTTAAAAAGCGGGGGTGAGCAGTTCTTC. It codes for CASLKSGGEQFF. The chain carries TRBV19 and TRBJ2-1, with 8 bases identical to TRBD2. The CDR3 has 12 amino acids. V shed 8 bases and J 9 bases; nucleotides not matched to a gene: 6. Germline V gives CDR1 LNHDA, CDR2 SQIVND (reference sequence). Supplemented by reference TRBV19 and TRBJ2-1, the full variable domain reads DGGITQSPKYLFRKEGQNVTLSCEQNLNHDAMYWYRQDPGQGLRLIYYSQIVNDFQKGDIAEGYSVSREKKESFPLTVTSAQKNPTAFYLCASLKSGGEQFFGPGTRLTVL.

The V gene is TRBV15, the J gene TRBJ1-4; 9 bases fit TRBD1. The junction had 3 bases not matched to a gene; V was cut back by 0 bases and J by 7 bases. The germline CDR1 and CDR2 sequences are LNHNV and YYDKDF (reference sequence). There are 15 residues in the CDR3. The CDR3 loop is CATSREQGAFEKLFF. Here the CDR3 DNA reads TGTGCCACCAGCAGAGAACAGGGGGCATTTGAAAAACTGTTTTTT.

This chain uses TRBV9 with TRBJ2-7, with TRBD1 identical over 8 bases. V lost 0 bases, J lost 2 bases, and 4 bases stayed unmatched. This CDR3 has 15 amino acids. Germline V gives CDR1 SGDLS, CDR2 YYNGEE. The CDR3 sequence: CASSVVGQATYEQYF. As DNA, the CDR3 is TGTGCCAGCAGCGTAGTGGGACAGGCCACCTACGAGCAGTACTTC.

V gene TRBV7-2 combines with J gene TRBJ2-5; TRBD1 matches at 7 bases. This CDR3 region has 13 residues. Germline CDR1 is SGHTA and CDR2 is FQGNSA. The J segment lost 4 bases and the V segment lost 7 bases, leaving 6 bases of the junction unmatched. CDR3 in amino acids: CASNARGPETQYF. The CDR3 region has the DNA TGTGCCAGCAATGCAAGGGGGCCAGAGACCCAGTACTTC. Filled out from reference TRBV7-2 and TRBJ2-5, the complete variable domain reads GAGVSQSPSNKVTEKGKDVELRCDPISGHTALYWYRQSLGQGLEFLIYFQGNSAPDKSGLPSDRFSAERTGGSVSTLTIQRTQQEDSAVYLCASNARGPETQYFGPGTRLLVL.

Regarding this clone: A junction end diverges from the germline sequence, so it may reflect a read error. The chain couples TRBV2 to TRBJ1-2, with TRBD1 as a possible D gene (5 bases). The CDR3 totals 12 residues. Germline V gene sequence: CDR1 SNHLY, CDR2 FYNNEI. CDR3 sequence (DNA): TGTGCCAGCAGTGTGCTGGGGCTTGGCTACCCCTTC. Its protein product is CASSVLGLGYPF. The entire variable domain, with the rest obtained from reference TRBV2 and TRBJ1-2, is as follows: EPEVTQTPSHQVTQMGQEVILRCVPISNHLYFYWYRQILGQKVEFLVSFYNNEISEKSEIFDDQFSVERPDGSNFTLKIRSTKLEDSAMYFCASSVLGLGYPFGSGTRLTVV.

This clone showed up just once. The chain links TRBV19 to TRBJ2-1, with TRBD2 matching over 10 bases. The CDR3 totals 16 residues. V shed 4 bases and J 6 bases; nucleotides not matched to a gene: 9. Germline CDR1 LNHDA, CDR2 SQIVND (reference sequence). The CDR3 DNA reads as TGTGCCAGTAGTAGTTTGGGAGCGGGGGGGGGCAATGAGCAGTTCTTC. Translation gives CASSSLGAGGGNEQFF. Full variable domain (outside the CDR3, taken from reference TRBV19 and TRBJ2-1): DGGITQSPKYLFRKEGQNVTLSCEQNLNHDAMYWYRQDPGQGLRLIYYSQIVNDFQKGDIAEGYSVSREKKESFPLTVTSAQKNPTAFYLCASSSLGAGGGNEQFFGPGTRLTVL.

This chain joins TRBV27 and TRBJ1-4; 9 bases align to TRBD1. Trimming at V came to 6 bases and at J to 0 bases, leaving 11 bases not matched to a gene. From germline, CDR1 is MNHEY and CDR2 SMNVEV (reference sequence). CDR3 length: 18 amino acids. This CDR3 is CASSPGQGQFATNEKLFF. The CDR3 nucleotides are TGTGCCAGCAGCCCCGGACAGGGGCAATTTGCAACTAATGAAAAACTGTTTTTT.